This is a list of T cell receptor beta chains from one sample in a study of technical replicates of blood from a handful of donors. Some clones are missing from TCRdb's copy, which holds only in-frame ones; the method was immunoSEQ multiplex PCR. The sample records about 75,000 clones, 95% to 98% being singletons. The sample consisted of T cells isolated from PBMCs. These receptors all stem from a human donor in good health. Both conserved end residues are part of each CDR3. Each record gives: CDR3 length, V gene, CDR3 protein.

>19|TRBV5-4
CASKGGTSGDPRLGETQYF
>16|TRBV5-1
CASSLGLAGLSYEQYF
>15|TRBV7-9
CASTDPGIPSYEQYF
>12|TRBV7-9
CASSPQRGFQFF
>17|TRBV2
CASSPDRAYPRGRGYTF
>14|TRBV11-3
CASSLGGPTDTQYF
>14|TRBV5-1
CASSRTSVKLEQFF
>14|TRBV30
CAWSWSSGDNEQFF
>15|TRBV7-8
CASSRTGGSGNTIYF
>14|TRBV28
CASRSGTGSYGYTF
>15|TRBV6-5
CASSFRQGADYGYTF
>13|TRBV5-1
CASSLTGNTEAFF
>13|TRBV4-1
CASSLGGYNEQFF
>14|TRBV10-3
CAIGRQGSYNEQFF
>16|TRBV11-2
CASSSLTAHSGNTIYF
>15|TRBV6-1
CASSELAGTPDTQYF
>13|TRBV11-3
CASSLTSGGTQYF
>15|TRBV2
CASRVTQGMNTEAFF
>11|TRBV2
CASRRYYGYTF
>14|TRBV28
CASSLTAPEGEQYF
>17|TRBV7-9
CASSVLGGGGAPDTQYF
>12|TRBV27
CAVGQGFETQYF
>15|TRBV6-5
CASSYQQGGETEAFF
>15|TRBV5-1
CASRRQGSSYNEQFF
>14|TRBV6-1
CASSETTSGDEQYF
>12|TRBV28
CASTHRDYGYTF
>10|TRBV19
CASLSEKLFF
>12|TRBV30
CAWTNDRAGQYF
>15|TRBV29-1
CSVSQTSGSYNEQFF
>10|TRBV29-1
CSGGDYGYTF
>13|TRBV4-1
CASSSSLSGELFF
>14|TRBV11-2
CASSFTGNNYEQYF
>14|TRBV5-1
CASSLGRVYDTQYF
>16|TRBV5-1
CASSPEAGGAYNEQFF
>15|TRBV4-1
CASSQEGGLVREQYF
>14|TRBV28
CASINGGVNTEAFF
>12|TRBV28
CAISTGIGELFF
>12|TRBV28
CAGKVSNGELFF
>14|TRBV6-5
CASSYGGASYEQYF
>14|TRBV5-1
CASSYSTANYGYTF
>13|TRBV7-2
CASSLGWDRGQYF
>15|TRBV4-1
CASSLGTSGTYEQYF
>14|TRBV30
CAWMVAGGYYEQYF